This T cell receptor beta chain is from a study of a mutant IDH1 vaccine in newly diagnosed glioma. Across the study: Investigators started vaccination 4-6 weeks after radiotherapy alone, or with temozolomide cycles. Those enrolled had earlier been treated with radiotherapy, temozolomide, or both, mostly both.

Time point indicated: week 23, last vaccination. In the vaccine, a single dose held 300 ug of the mutant IDH1 20-mer peptide, along with topical imiquimod. This CDR3 is built from 15 residues. J lost 5 bases, V lost 3 bases, and 7 bases had no gene match. The V gene's germline CDR1 is SEHNR and CDR2 FQNEAQ (reference sequence). On this clone itself: Its antigen remains unidentified.

Measured with immunoSEQ multiplex PCR; TCRdb has only the in-frame clones, and not every one. The table includes 60,000 to 100,000 clones, more than 80% detected once. The chain uses TRBV7-9 and TRBJ1-1; TRBD1 matches at 9 bases. The sequence was obtained from a woman in her forties or fifties with glioma. Sequencing used PBMCs, obtained from a glioma patient whose treatment included an IDH1 peptide vaccine. CDR3 sequence reads: CASSLQPDRGTEAFF. CDR3 DNA: TGTGCCAGCAGCTTGCAGCCGGACAGGGGAACTGAAGCTTTCTTT.